A single sample gave rise to the 14 T cell receptor beta chains below, sequenced in a study of T cells in Graves' hyperthyroidism and ophthalmopathy. Amplification of TCR beta CDR3 regions was performed using RNA transcripts as template. TCR CDR3 underwent first-round RT-PCR with the HTBI primer set. TCRdb fed the multiplex PCR reads into MiXCR, producing one record per CDR3 protein. The table lists roughly 160,000 distinct CDR3 sequences, 9.4% of them singletons. Material for sequencing was blood. The receptors shown here come from a woman in her late teens or twenties with Graves' hyperthyroidism that later progressed to Graves' ophthalmopathy.

About this clonotype itself: It may be a read error: a sequence one base away is much more abundant. The chain uses TRBV6-1 and TRBJ1-4, with D unresolved. The CDR3 contains 14 residues. CDR1 is MNHNS and CDR2 is SASEGT in the germline V gene. The CDR3 here is CASSEAIPPERLFF. CDR3 DNA sequence: TGTGCCAGCAGTGAAGCGATTCCGCCCGAAAGACTGTTTTTT.

This clonotype has ten or more counts. The CDR3 DNA is TGTGCCAGCAGCTTGACAGGAACGCGAGGCTACACCTTC. It specifies CASSLTGTRGYTF. The V and J genes are TRBV7-8 and TRBJ1-2; possible D gene TRBD1, 6 bases. The length of the CDR3 is 13 residues. With 3 bases removed from V and 8 bases from J, the gap between germline ends came to 13 bases. The V gene's germline CDR1 is SGHVS and CDR2 FQNEAQ.

This clonotype was found many times. The chain links TRBV28 to TRBJ1-4; D possibly corresponds to TRBD1 (6 bases). The V and J ends lost 7 bases and 8 bases respectively, with 11 bases between them. Germline V gene sequence: CDR1 MDHEN, CDR2 SYDVKM. The CDR3 spans 12 residues. The chain's CDR3 is CASNRDGEKLFF. Here the CDR3 DNA reads TGTGCCAGCAACAGGGACGGAGAAAAACTGTTTTTT.

At least ten counts were recorded for this clonotype. This chain links TRBV6-1 with TRBJ2-3; 10 positions agree with TRBD2. CDR3 length equals 16 residues. V shed 7 bases and J 0 bases; nucleotides not matched to a gene: 7. Germline lookup yields CDR1 MNHNS and CDR2 SASEGT. CDR3 in DNA: TGTGCCAGCACGTGGGGACTAGCGCCCAGCACAGATACGCAGTATTTT. Translation: CASTWGLAPSTDTQYF.

This clonotype was counted a few times. This rearrangement joins TRBV7-6 to TRBJ1-2, with a tentative D call TRBD1 (6 bases). V lost 1 base and J 7 bases, leaving 16 bases between the germline ends. Germline V gene sequence: CDR1 SGHVS, CDR2 FNYEAQ. The CDR3 is 15 amino acids. The CDR3 region has the DNA TGTGCCAGCAGCTTAGAAGGTGGACAGAGTGGTGGCTACACCTTC. This codes for CASSLEGGQSGGYTF.

This clonotype occurred many times. The J gene is TRBJ2-5, the V gene TRBV2, with 7 positions matching TRBD1. The germline V gene has CDR1 SNHLY and CDR2 FYNNEI. The CDR3 contains 14 residues. V shed 9 bases, J shed 3 bases, and the junction held 10 bases outside the gene matches. The CDR3 sequence is CARQYRGGEETQYF. In nucleotides, the CDR3 is TGTGCCAGACAATACAGGGGCGGCGAAGAGACCCAGTACTTC. The full variable domain, with the rest looked up from reference TRBV2 and TRBJ2-5, is EPEVTQTPSHQVTQMGQEVILRCVPISNHLYFYWYRQILGQKVEFLVSFYNNEISEKSEIFDDQFSVERPDGSNFTLKIRSTKLEDSAMYFCARQYRGGEETQYFGPGTRLLVL.

This clonotype showed up many times. For the CDR3, the DNA is TGTGCCAGCAGCCCGAGGATTACACTCAAGTCGAACACTGAAGCTTTCTTT. It yields the protein CASSPRITLKSNTEAFF. The rearrangement links TRBV7-9 to TRBJ1-1, with D hard to call. Trimming left V 5 bases short and J 1 base short, with 20 bases between. Germline V gives CDR1 SEHNR, CDR2 FQNEAQ (reference sequence). This CDR3 has 17 residues.

This clonotype was recorded a few times. The V and J genes are TRBV11-2 and TRBJ2-3; TRBD2 agrees at 8 bases. V was pared by 5 bases and J by 1 base, with 8 bases of the junction left unmatched. The CDR3 is made up of 16 amino acids. Germline CDR1 reads SGHAT; CDR2 reads FQNNGV. The CDR3 is CASSPLGRGGTDTQYF. The CDR3 DNA sequence: TGTGCCAGCAGCCCCCTCGGGCGGGGGGGCACAGATACGCAGTATTTT. Full variable domain (outside the CDR3, taken from reference TRBV11-2 and TRBJ2-3): EAGVAQSPRYKIIEKRQSVAFWCNPISGHATLYWYQQILGQGPKLLIQFQNNGVVDDSQLPKDRFSAERLKGVDSTLKIQPAKLEDSAVYLCASSPLGRGGTDTQYFGPGTRLTVL.

This clonotype was seen repeatedly, ten times or more. This chain uses TRBV6-1 with TRBJ1-1; D is undetermined. The CDR3 has 14 residues. Trimming pared 2 bases from V and 8 bases from J, leaving 15 bases between. The germline V gene has CDR1 MNHNS and CDR2 SASEGT. Here the CDR3 DNA reads TGTGCCAGCAGTGAAATGTCGTCAGAAGGAGAAGCTTTCTTT. Protein product: CASSEMSSEGEAFF.

This clonotype was picked up many times. The chain recombines TRBV2 with TRBJ2-2; a possible D gene is TRBD1 (5 bases). The CDR3 totals 17 residues. CDR1 is SNHLY and CDR2 is FYNNEI in the germline V gene. Trimming took 0 bases from V and 5 from J, leaving 16 bases between them. This CDR3 is CASSEAQAVGLTGELFF. CDR3 bases: TGTGCCAGCAGTGAAGCGCAGGCGGTGGGGCTTACCGGGGAGCTGTTTTTT.

DNA for the CDR3: TGTGCCAGCACCGCGCATCTCGGCTATGGCTACACCTTC. This gives the protein CASTAHLGYGYTF. The V and J genes are TRBV5-4 and TRBJ1-2; D not certain. The V and J ends lost 6 bases and 4 bases respectively, with 13 bases between them. The CDR3 has 13 residues. The germline V gene has CDR1 SGHNT and CDR2 YYREEE (reference sequence).

In this sample, this clonotype turned up many times. V and J are TRBV6-1 and TRBJ1-4; tentatively, D is TRBD1 (5 bases). Germline CDR1 and CDR2: MNHNS and SASEGT. The ends were cut back, 1 base at V and 8 bases at J, with 14 bases in the middle. The CDR3 contains 15 residues. The CDR3 region is CASSEGGRVGEKLFF. The CDR3 nucleotides are TGTGCCAGCAGTGAAGGGGGCCGCGTAGGGGAAAAACTGTTTTTT.

In its sample, this clonotype was seen many times. The V call is TRBV7-8, the J call TRBJ2-7; TRBD1 is a possible D gene (5 bases). CDR1 is SGHVS and CDR2 is FQNEAQ in the germline V gene. V was cut by 1 base and J by 3 bases, with 7 bases left in between. The CDR3 contains 13 residues. The CDR3: CASSLGTNYEQYF. Written as DNA, the CDR3 is TGTGCCAGCAGCTTAGGGACAAACTACGAGCAGTACTTC.

About this clonotype itself: With a much larger clone just one base away, this may be a read error. The chain employs TRBV5-1 and TRBJ2-7; 9 nucleotides agree with TRBD1. Germline V gene lookup returns CDR1 SGHRS and CDR2 YFSETQ. This CDR3 is built from 14 residues. CDR3 sequence: CAGSENRGPREQYF. CDR3 nucleotide sequence: TGCGCCGGCAGCGAGAACAGGGGGCCACGCGAGCAGTACTTC.